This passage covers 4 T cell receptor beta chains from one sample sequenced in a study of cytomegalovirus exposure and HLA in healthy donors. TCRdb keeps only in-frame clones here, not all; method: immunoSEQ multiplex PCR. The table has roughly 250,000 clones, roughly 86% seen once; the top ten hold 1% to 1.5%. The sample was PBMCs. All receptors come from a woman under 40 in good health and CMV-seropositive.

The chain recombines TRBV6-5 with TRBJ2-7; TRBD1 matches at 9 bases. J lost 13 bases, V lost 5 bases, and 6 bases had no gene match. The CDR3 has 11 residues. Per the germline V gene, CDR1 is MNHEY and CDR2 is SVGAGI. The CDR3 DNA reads TGTGCCAGCAGTCGGGACAGGGTTTACTACTTC. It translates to CASSRDRVYYF.

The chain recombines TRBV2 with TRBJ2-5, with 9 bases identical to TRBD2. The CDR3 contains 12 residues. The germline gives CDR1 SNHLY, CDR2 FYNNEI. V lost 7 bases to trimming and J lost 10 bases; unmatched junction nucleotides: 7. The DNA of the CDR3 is TGTGCCAGCATGACTAGCGGCTACCGCCAGTACTTC. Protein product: CASMTSGYRQYF.

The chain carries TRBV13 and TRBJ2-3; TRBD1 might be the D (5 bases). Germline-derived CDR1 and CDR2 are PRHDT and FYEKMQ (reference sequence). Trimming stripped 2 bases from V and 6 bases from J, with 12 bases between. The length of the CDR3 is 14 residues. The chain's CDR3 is CASSLLRGMDTQYF. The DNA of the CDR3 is TGTGCCAGCAGCTTACTTAGGGGAATGGATACGCAGTATTTT.

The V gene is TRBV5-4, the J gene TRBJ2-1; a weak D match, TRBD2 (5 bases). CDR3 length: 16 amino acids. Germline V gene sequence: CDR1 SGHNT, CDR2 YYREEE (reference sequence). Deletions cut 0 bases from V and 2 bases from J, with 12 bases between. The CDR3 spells CASSLAISVTYNEQFF. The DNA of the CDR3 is TGTGCCAGCAGCTTGGCCATTAGCGTTACCTACAATGAGCAGTTCTTC.